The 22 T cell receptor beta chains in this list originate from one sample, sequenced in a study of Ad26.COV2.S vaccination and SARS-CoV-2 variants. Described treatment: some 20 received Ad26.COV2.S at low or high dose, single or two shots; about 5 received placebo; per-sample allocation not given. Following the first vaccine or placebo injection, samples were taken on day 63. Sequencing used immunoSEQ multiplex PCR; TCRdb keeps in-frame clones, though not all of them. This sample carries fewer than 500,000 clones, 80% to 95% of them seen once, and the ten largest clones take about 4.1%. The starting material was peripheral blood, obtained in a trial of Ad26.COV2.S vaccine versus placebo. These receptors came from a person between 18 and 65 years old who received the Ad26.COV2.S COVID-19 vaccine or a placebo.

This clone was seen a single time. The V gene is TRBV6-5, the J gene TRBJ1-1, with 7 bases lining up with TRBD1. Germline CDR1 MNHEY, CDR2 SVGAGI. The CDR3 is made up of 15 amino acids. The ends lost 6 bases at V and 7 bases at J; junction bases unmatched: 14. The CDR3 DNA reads TGTGCCAGCAGAACACGGGAACAGGGGTCGAATGAAGCTTTCTTT. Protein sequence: CASRTREQGSNEAFF.

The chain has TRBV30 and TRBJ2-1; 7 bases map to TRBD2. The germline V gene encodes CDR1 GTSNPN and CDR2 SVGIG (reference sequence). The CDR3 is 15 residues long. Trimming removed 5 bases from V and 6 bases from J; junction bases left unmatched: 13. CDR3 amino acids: CAWSLGQPGGNEQFF. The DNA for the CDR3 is TGTGCCTGGTCTCTCGGCCAGCCGGGGGGCAATGAGCAGTTCTTC.

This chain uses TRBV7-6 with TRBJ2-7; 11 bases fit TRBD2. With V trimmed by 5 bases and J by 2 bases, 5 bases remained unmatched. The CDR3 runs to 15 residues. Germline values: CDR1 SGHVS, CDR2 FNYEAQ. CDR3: CASSPLTSGAYEQYF. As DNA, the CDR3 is TGTGCCAGCAGCCCGCTGACTAGCGGGGCCTACGAGCAGTACTTC.

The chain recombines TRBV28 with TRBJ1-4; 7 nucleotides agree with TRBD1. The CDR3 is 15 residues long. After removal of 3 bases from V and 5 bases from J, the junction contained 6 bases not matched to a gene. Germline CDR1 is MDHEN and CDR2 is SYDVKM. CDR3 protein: CASSLGDSGNEKLFF. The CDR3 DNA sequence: TGTGCCAGCAGTTTGGGGGACAGCGGAAATGAAAAACTGTTTTTT.

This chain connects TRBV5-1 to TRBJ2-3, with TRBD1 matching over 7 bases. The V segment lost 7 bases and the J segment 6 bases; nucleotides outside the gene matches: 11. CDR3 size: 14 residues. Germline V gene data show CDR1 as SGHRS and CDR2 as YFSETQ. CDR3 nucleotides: TGCGCCAGCGCTAGGGACAGCACAGATGATACGCAGTATTTT. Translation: CASARDSTDDTQYF.

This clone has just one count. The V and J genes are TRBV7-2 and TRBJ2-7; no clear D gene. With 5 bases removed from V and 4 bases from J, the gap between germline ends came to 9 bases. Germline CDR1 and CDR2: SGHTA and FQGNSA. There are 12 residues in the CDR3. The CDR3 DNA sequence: TGTGCCAGCAGCCCCAAGACGTACGAGCAGTACTTC. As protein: CASSPKTYEQYF.

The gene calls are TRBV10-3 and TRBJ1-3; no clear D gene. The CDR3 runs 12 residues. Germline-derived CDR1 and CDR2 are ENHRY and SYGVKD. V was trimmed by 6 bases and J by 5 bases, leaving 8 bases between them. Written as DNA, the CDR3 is TGTGCCATCAGGGACGGAAGAAACACCATATATTTT. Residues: CAIRDGRNTIYF.

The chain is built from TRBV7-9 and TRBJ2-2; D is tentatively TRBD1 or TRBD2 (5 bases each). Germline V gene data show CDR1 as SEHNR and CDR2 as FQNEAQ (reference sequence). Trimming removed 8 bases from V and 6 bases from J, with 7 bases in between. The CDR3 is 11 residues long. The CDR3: CASRGPGELFF. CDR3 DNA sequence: TGTGCCAGCCGGGGCCCCGGGGAGCTGTTTTTT. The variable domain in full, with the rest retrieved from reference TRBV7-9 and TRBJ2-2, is DTGVSQNPRHKITKRGQNVTFRCDPISEHNRLYWYRQTLGQGPEFLTYFQNEAQLEKSRLLSDRFSAERPKGSFSTLEIQRTEQGDSAMYLCASRGPGELFFGEGSRLTVL.

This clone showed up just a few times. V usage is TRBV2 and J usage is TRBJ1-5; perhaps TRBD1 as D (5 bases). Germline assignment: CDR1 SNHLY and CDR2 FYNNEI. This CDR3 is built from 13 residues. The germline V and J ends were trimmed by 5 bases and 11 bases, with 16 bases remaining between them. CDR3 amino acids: CASSPSKGYSQHF. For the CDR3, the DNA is TGTGCCAGCAGTCCAAGTAAGGGGTATTCCCAGCATTTT.

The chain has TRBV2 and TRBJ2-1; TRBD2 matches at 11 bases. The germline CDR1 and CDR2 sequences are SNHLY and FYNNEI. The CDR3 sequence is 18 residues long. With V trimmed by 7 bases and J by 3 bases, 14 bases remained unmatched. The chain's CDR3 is CASIAPLAGGTGYNEQFF. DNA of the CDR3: TGTGCCAGCATAGCCCCTCTAGCGGGAGGTACGGGCTACAATGAGCAGTTCTTC.

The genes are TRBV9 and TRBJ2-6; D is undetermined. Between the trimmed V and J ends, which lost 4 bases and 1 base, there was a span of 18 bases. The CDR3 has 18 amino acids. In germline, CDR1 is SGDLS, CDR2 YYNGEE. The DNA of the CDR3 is TGTGCCAGCAGCACATCCGGGCAACCCCTTTCTGGGGCCAACGTCCTGACTTTC. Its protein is CASSTSGQPLSGANVLTF.

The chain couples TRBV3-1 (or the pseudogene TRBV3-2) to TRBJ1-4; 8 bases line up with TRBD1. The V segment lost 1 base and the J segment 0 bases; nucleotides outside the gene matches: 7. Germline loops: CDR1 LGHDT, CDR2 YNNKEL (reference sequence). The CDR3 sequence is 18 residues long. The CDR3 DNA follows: TGTGCCAGCAGCCAAGGGACAGGGTTGGGCGCAACTAATGAAAAACTGTTTTTT. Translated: CASSQGTGLGATNEKLFF.

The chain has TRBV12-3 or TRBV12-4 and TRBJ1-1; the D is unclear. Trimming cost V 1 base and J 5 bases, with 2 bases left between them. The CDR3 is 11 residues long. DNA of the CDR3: TGTGCCAGCAGTTTAGGGACTGAAGCTTTCTTT. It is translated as CASSLGTEAFF.

In DNA, the CDR3 is TGTGCCAGCAGCTCAAGAGGAGGGGCCAACGTCCTGACTTTC. It translates to CASSSRGGANVLTF. J is TRBJ2-6 and V is TRBV11-2; D remains ambiguous. The CDR3 length is 14 residues. V was shortened by 4 bases and J by 4 bases, with 8 bases between the two germline ends. Per the germline V gene, CDR1 is SGHAT and CDR2 is FQNNGV.

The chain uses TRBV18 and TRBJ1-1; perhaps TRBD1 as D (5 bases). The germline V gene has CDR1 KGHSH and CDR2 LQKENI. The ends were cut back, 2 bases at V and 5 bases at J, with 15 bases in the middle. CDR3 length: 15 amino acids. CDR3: CASSPLRGLLTEAFF. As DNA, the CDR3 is TGTGCCAGCTCACCATTAAGGGGCCTATTGACTGAAGCTTTCTTT.

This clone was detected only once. The CDR3 nucleotides are TGTGCCAGCAGATCTGAGGGGTGGGGTCCCTACGAGCAGTACTTC. The encoded protein is CASRSEGWGPYEQYF. The rearrangement joins TRBV27 to TRBJ2-7; D may match TRBD1 or TRBD2 (5 bases each). The CDR3 runs to 15 residues. Germline V gene sequence: CDR1 MNHEY, CDR2 SMNVEV (reference sequence). V shed 6 bases and J shed 2 bases, with 17 bases lying between them.

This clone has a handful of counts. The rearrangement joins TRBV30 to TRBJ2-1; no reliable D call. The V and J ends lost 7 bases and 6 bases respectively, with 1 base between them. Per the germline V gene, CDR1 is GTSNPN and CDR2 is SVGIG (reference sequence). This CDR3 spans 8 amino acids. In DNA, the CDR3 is TGTGCCTCCAATGAGCAGTTCTTC. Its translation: CASNEQFF.

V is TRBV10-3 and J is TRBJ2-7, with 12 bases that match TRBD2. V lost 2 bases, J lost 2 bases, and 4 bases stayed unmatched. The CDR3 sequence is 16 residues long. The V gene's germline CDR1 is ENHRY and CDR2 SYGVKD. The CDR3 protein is CAISEGLAGPPYEQYF. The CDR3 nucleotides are TGTGCCATCAGTGAGGGACTAGCGGGACCTCCCTACGAGCAGTACTTC.

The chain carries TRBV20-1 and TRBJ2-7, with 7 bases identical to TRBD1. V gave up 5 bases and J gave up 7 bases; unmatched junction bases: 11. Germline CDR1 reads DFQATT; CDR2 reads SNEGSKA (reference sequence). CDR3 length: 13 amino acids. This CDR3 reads CSAGGDSSREQYF. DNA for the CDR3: TGCAGTGCTGGTGGGGACAGTTCTAGGGAGCAGTACTTC.

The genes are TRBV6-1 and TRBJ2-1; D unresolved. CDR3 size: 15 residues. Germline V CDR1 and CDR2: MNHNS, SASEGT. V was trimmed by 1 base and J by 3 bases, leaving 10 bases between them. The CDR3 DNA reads TGTGCCAGCAGTGAAGATGGACCCCTCTACAATGAGCAGTTCTTC. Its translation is CASSEDGPLYNEQFF.

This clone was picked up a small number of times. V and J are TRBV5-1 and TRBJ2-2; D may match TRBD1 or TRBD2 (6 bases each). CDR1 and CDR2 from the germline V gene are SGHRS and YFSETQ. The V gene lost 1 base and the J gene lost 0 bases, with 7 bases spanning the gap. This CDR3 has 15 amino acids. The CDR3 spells CASSLRGANTGELFF. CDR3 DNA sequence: TGCGCCAGCAGCTTGAGGGGGGCGAACACCGGGGAGCTGTTTTTT. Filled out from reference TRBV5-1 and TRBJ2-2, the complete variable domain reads KAGVTQTPRYLIKTRGQQVTLSCSPISGHRSVSWYQQTPGQGLQFLFEYFSETQRNKGNFPGRFSGRQFSNSRSEMNVSTLELGDSALYLCASSLRGANTGELFFGEGSRLTVL.

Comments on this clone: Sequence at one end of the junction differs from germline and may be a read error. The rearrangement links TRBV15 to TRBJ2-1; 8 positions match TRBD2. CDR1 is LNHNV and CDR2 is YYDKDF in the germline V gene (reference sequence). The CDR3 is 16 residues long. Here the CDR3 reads CATSGEPGLAHNEQFF. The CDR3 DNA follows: TGTGCCACCAGCGGAGAGCCCGGACTAGCTCACAATGAGCAGTTCTTC.